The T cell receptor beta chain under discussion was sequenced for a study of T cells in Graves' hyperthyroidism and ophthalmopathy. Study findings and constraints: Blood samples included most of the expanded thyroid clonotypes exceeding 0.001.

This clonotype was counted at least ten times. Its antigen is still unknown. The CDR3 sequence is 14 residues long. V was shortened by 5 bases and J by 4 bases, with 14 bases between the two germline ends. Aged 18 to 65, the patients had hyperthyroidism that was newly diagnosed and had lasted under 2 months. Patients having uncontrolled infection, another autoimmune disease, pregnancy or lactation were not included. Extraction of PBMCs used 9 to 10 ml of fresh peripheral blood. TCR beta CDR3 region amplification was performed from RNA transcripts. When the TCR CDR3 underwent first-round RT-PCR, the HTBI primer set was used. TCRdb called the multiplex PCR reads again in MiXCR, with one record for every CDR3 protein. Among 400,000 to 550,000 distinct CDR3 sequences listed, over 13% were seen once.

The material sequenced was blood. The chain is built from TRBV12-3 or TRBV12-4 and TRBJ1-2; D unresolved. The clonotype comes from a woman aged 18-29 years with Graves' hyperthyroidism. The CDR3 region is CASSPTGPSYGYTF. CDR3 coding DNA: TGTGCCAGCAGTCCCACGGGTCCGTCCTATGGCTACACCTTC.